This TCR beta chain was profiled in a study of tumour-infiltrating T cells in Burkitt lymphoma. This clone occurred once. CDR3 length: 15 amino acids. Trimming took off 3 bases at V and 4 bases at J, with 10 bases between the two ends. The germline V gene encodes CDR1 WSHSY and CDR2 SAAADI. Only in-frame clones appear in the TCRdb table, and some are missing; sequencing was by immunoSEQ multiplex PCR. Of around 50,000 clones listed, 30% to 40% were seen once; the top ten hold roughly 2.6%. This clonotype was sampled from a human donor with Burkitt lymphoma. This chain connects TRBV10-2 to TRBJ2-6; no definite D call. Sequences were obtained from tumor tissue. CDR3 DNA sequence: TGCGCCAGCAGTGATGGGGTAGGCGGGGCCAACGTCCTGACTTTC. It encodes CASSDGVGGANVLTF.